This T cell receptor (beta chain) was sequenced for a study of long-term antiretroviral therapy in people with HIV. They ran version v3.0 of the immunoSEQ assay at survey level. Libraries were prepared by immunoSEQ multiplex PCR; TCRdb keeps only in-frame clonotypes and omits some of them. Altogether approximately 30,000 clones are present, roughly 86% being singletons, with the ten largest covering approximately 4.8%. CDR1 LGHNA and CDR2 YNFKEQ come from the germline V gene. Trimming shortened V by 0 bases and J by 0 bases, and 6 bases separated the two germline ends. The CDR3 consists of 15 residues.

The sequence derives from a woman in her 30s with HIV. This sequence joins TRBV4-2 and TRBJ2-1, with D uncertain. The specimen was unsorted PBMCs, collected 0.8 years after starting antiretroviral therapy. The CDR3 region has the DNA TGTGCCAGCAGCCAAGACAGTAGCTCCTACAATGAGCAGTTCTTC. Protein: CASSQDSSSYNEQFF.